This T cell receptor (beta chain) stems from a study of blood T cells in healthy people across ages. Study-wide findings and caveats: With age, beta diversity per million T cells declined roughly linearly, significantly by 30 to 50.

The CDR3 totals 13 residues. Germline trimming cut 4 bases from V and 5 bases from J; bases unmatched to any gene: 4. Per the germline V gene, CDR1 is KGHSH and CDR2 is LQKENI. Remarks on this clonotype: Its specificity is unknown.

A second PCR of about 6 to 11 cycles used a sample-barcoded 5' primer and a J-beta primer mix. TCRdb analysed the 5' RACE reads with MiXCR anew, one entry per CDR3 protein. The sample has 1.5 million to 2 million distinct CDR3 sequences; approximately 32% are singletons. Isolation recovered at least 7 million PBMCs from every sample. Per sample, extraction of total RNA gave at least 5 micrograms in every case. This rearrangement joins TRBV18 to TRBJ2-7; 8 positions agree with TRBD2. Sample: blood. This TCR came from a woman aged 30 to 39 in good health. CDR3 nucleotide sequence: TGTGCCAGCTCACTGAATAGCGGGAACGAGCAGTACTTC. Protein sequence: CASSLNSGNEQYF. Filled out from reference TRBV18 and TRBJ2-7, the complete variable domain reads NAGVMQNPRHLVRRRGQEARLRCSPMKGHSHVYWYRQLPEEGLKFMVYLQKENIIDESGMPKERFSAEFPKEGPSILRIQQVVRGDSAAYFCASSLNSGNEQYFGPGTRLTVT.